This T cell receptor (beta chain) was captured in a study of siplizumab effects on memory and regulatory T cells. TCRdb's copy holds only in-frame clones and misses some; the assay was immunoSEQ multiplex PCR. There are 70,000 to 95,000 clones in the sample; 75% to 90% occur only once, and about 15% lies in the top ten. Study findings and constraints: Suppressive function of proliferating Tregs from siplizumab cultures was not confirmed. Proliferating clones, CD4+ or CD8+, lacked an assignable naive or memory phenotype in roughly 75-96% of cases.

The germline CDR1 and CDR2 sequences are SGHAT and FQNNGV. The V end lost 9 bases, the J end lost 4 bases, and 21 bases lay between the germline ends. This CDR3 is 15 amino acids long. This clone was seen only a few times. Its antigen is undetermined. The sequence was obtained from a human donor in good health. The J gene is TRBJ1-2, the V gene TRBV11-2; unclear D gene. Sequenced sample: CD4+ T cells sorted from blood. CDR3 sequence (DNA): TGTGCCAGTCAGGCCAGAGGCTCCTCCTTCTATGGCTACACCTTC. Protein sequence: CASQARGSSFYGYTF.